Below are 29 T cell receptor beta chains sequenced from a single sample in a study of T cell responses to AZD1222 COVID-19 vaccine (dated by TCRdb to the early 2020s). Taken with the paper, the label for time point translates to: about 28 days (+/-7) after the second vaccine dose. Receptor libraries were prepared by the immunoSEQ multiplex PCR assay. Entries here come from immuneACCESS through TCRdb and include only in-frame sequences with V and J called. Some clones fail to appear in such tables; in the studies checked, an unresolved V gene covers under half of the shortfall, and the cause of the remainder is unknown. The sample table lists tens of thousands of clones, roughly 90% of them with a count of one. The ten top clones hold 1.3% to 1.5% of the sample. The input for sequencing was peripheral blood, taken 28 days after the second AZD1222 dose. All receptors come from an adult who received the AZD1222 COVID-19 vaccine.

The gene calls are TRBV4-1 and TRBJ1-2, with D hard to call. The CDR3 contains 15 residues. Germline CDR1 is MGHRA and CDR2 is YSYEKL. V was pared by 3 bases and J by 2 bases, with 13 bases between. CDR3 nucleotides: TGCGCCAGCAGCCACACCAGTGGCAGCAACTATGGCTACACCTTC. Amino acids: CASSHTSGSNYGYTF.

This chain links TRBV30 with TRBJ1-4; D remains ambiguous. The CDR3 has 15 residues. CDR1 is GTSNPN and CDR2 is SVGIG in the germline V gene (reference sequence). CDR3 protein: CALTGVFATNEKLFF. The CDR3 DNA follows: TGTGCGCTGACCGGAGTTTTTGCAACTAATGAAAAACTGTTTTTT.

The chain combines TRBV7-9 with TRBJ1-5; 7 bases fit TRBD1. Germline CDR1 and CDR2: SEHNR and FQNEAQ (reference sequence). The CDR3 is 15 amino acids. V was pared by 4 bases and J by 6 bases, with 9 bases of the junction left unmatched. The CDR3 spells CASSSTDRAVQPQHF. The CDR3 bases are TGTGCCAGCAGCTCCACCGACAGGGCGGTTCAGCCCCAGCATTTT. The full variable domain, rest sourced from reference TRBV7-9 and TRBJ1-5, is DTGVSQNPRHKITKRGQNVTFRCDPISEHNRLYWYRQTLGQGPEFLTYFQNEAQLEKSRLLSDRFSAERPKGSFSTLEIQRTEQGDSAMYLCASSSTDRAVQPQHFGDGTRLSIL.

The chain has TRBV30 and TRBJ2-7; D is possibly TRBD2 (7 bases). This CDR3 contains 13 residues. Germline CDR1 reads GTSNPN; CDR2 reads SVGIG (reference sequence). V was cut by 6 bases and J by 6 bases, with 18 bases left in between. The CDR3 DNA is TGTGCCTGCGACGCCGGGGGGCGGACCGAGCAGTACTTC. Its protein is CACDAGGRTEQYF.

This clone occurred once. The V gene is TRBV3-1 (or the pseudogene TRBV3-2), the J gene TRBJ2-5; no clear D. Per the germline V gene, CDR1 is LGHDT and CDR2 is YNNKEL (reference sequence). The CDR3 loop spans 14 amino acids. V lost 3 bases to trimming and J lost 5 bases, with 13 bases between them. This CDR3 reads CASSQFSAGETQYF. CDR3 nucleotides: TGTGCCAGCAGCCAGTTTTCGGCCGGGGAGACCCAGTACTTC.

In DNA form, the CDR3 reads TGTGCCAGCAGTTTCAAAGGGCCCAGTGAAGCTTTCTTT. It yields the protein CASSFKGPSEAFF. The J gene is TRBJ1-1, the V gene TRBV28; D remains ambiguous. Germline-derived CDR1 and CDR2 are MDHEN and SYDVKM. Trimming shortened V by 3 bases and J by 7 bases, and 12 bases separated the two germline ends. This CDR3 is 13 amino acids long.

The chain is built from TRBV28 and TRBJ1-4; 10 bases are shared with TRBD1. The trim removed 4 bases at V and 3 bases at J, leaving 2 bases unmatched. Germline V lookup: CDR1 MDHEN, CDR2 SYDVKM. The CDR3 sequence is 15 residues long. The CDR3 sequence is CASSSGQGSNEKLFF. In DNA form, the CDR3 reads TGTGCCAGCAGTTCGGGACAGGGGTCTAATGAAAAACTGTTTTTT.

The genes are TRBV18 and TRBJ1-1; D is perhaps TRBD1 (6 bases). The CDR3 totals 15 residues. Per the germline V gene, CDR1 is KGHSH and CDR2 is LQKENI. V gave up 0 bases and J gave up 3 bases, with 11 bases separating them. CDR3 DNA: TGTGCCAGCTCACCACCGGAGGGGGGGGACACTGAAGCTTTCTTT. Its translation: CASSPPEGGDTEAFF.

V gene TRBV6-5 combines with J gene TRBJ1-3; D uncertain. This CDR3 contains 15 residues. The V gene lost 8 bases and the J gene lost 0 bases, with 14 bases spanning the gap. Germline V lookup: CDR1 MNHEY, CDR2 SVGAGI. The CDR3, as DNA: TGTGCCAGCGCCAACTCCGGACGCTCTGGAAACACCATATATTTT. Amino acids: CASANSGRSGNTIYF.

This rearrangement joins TRBV7-8 to TRBJ1-1, with TRBD1 identical over 8 bases. Per germline, CDR1 SGHVS and CDR2 FQNEAQ. V lost 5 bases to trimming and J lost 5 bases; unmatched junction nucleotides: 10. The CDR3 is 15 residues long. The CDR3 reads CASSNEWTGRTEAFF. The CDR3 bases are TGTGCCAGCAGCAACGAATGGACAGGGAGGACTGAAGCTTTCTTT.

CDR3: CASSPYAGNYEQYF. In nucleotides, the CDR3 is TGTGCCAGCAGCCCCTATGCAGGGAACTACGAGCAGTACTTC. The chain joins TRBV7-9 to TRBJ2-7, with D possibly matching TRBD1 (5 bases). The CDR3 is 14 residues long. Germline loops: CDR1 SEHNR, CDR2 FQNEAQ (reference sequence). Trimming shortened V by 5 bases and J by 3 bases, and 14 bases separated the two germline ends. The full variable domain, completed using reference TRBV7-9 and TRBJ2-7, is DTGVSQNPRHKITKRGQNVTFRCDPISEHNRLYWYRQTLGQGPEFLTYFQNEAQLEKSRLLSDRFSAERPKGSFSTLEIQRTEQGDSAMYLCASSPYAGNYEQYFGPGTRLTVT.

The chain uses TRBV11-2 and TRBJ1-1; maybe TRBD1 (5 bases). The CDR3 is 13 residues long. Germline CDR1 reads SGHAT; CDR2 reads FQNNGV. V was pared by 1 base and J by 8 bases, with 11 bases between. CDR3 in DNA: TGTGCCAGCAGCTTAGTTCGGGGGAGGGAAGCTTTCTTT. Translation gives CASSLVRGREAFF.

V is TRBV19 and J is TRBJ1-2; no firm D call. V was pared by 9 bases and J by 8 bases, with 16 bases between. Germline V gene sequence: CDR1 LNHDA, CDR2 SQIVND (reference sequence). This CDR3 spans 12 amino acids. DNA for the CDR3: TGTGCCAGCCTTACAGAACCCTCGGGCTACACCTTC. This gives the protein CASLTEPSGYTF.

This clone was counted once. The chain uses TRBV28 and TRBJ2-1; 9 nucleotides line up with TRBD2. CDR1 is MDHEN, CDR2 SYDVKM, per germline. The CDR3 contains 16 residues. Unmatched junction bases numbered 4, after V lost 4 bases and J lost 0 bases. CDR3 sequence reads: CASSSRGGASYNEQFF. The CDR3 bases are TGTGCCAGCAGTTCACGCGGGGGGGCCTCCTACAATGAGCAGTTCTTC.

This chain uses TRBV7-9 with TRBJ2-7; TRBD2 agrees at 10 bases. The CDR3 has 15 residues. V gave up 5 bases and J gave up 4 bases; unmatched junction bases: 8. From germline, CDR1 is SEHNR and CDR2 FQNEAQ (reference sequence). The CDR3 nucleotides are TGTGCCAGCAGCCCGCTCGTAGCGGGGGGTTACGAGCAGTACTTC. Its translation is CASSPLVAGGYEQYF.

The rearrangement links TRBV28 to TRBJ1-5; TRBD1 aligns across 8 bases. The CDR3 is 14 residues long. V trimming: 6 bases; J trimming: 7 bases; junction bases outside the gene matches: 8. CDR1 is MDHEN and CDR2 is SYDVKM in the germline V gene. The CDR3 DNA sequence: TGTGCCAGCAGGGTGGGACAGGCTACCCAGCCCCAGCATTTT. This translates into CASRVGQATQPQHF.

The V call is TRBV5-5, the J call TRBJ1-1; 7 bases are shared with TRBD1. The CDR3 is made up of 17 amino acids. CDR1 SGHKS and CDR2 YYEKEE come from the germline V gene (reference sequence). The V segment lost 0 bases and the J segment 5 bases; nucleotides outside the gene matches: 13. DNA of the CDR3: TGTGCCAGCAGCTTGGAAGGGGGCGAGGTGTCAGGGACTGAAGCTTTCTTT. Protein: CASSLEGGEVSGTEAFF.

The chain is built from TRBV9 and TRBJ2-7, with 9 positions matching TRBD1. The germline CDR1 and CDR2 sequences are SGDLS and YYNGEE. This CDR3 has 14 amino acids. V was pared by 3 bases and J by 6 bases, with 7 bases of the junction left unmatched. CDR3 region: CASSARSTGGEQYF. CDR3 nucleotides: TGTGCCAGCAGCGCCCGCTCGACAGGGGGCGAGCAGTACTTC.

Notes on this clone: Other DNA sequences in the sample encode the same CDR3. This chain links TRBV10-3 with TRBJ1-5; D unresolved. Trimming stripped 3 bases from V and 2 bases from J, with 2 bases between. The CDR3 sequence is 12 residues long. The germline CDR1 and CDR2 sequences are ENHRY and SYGVKD. CDR3 sequence: CAISDRNQPQHF. The CDR3 DNA sequence: TGTGCCATCAGTGACCGCAATCAGCCCCAGCATTTT.

The rearrangement links TRBV12-3 or TRBV12-4 to TRBJ1-1, with 7 bases lining up with TRBD1. Germline trimming cut 3 bases from V and 5 bases from J; bases unmatched to any gene: 3. The CDR3 is 13 residues long. The CDR3 DNA is TGTGCCAGCAGTTTTGGCAGGGGGACTGAAGCTTTCTTT. This encodes CASSFGRGTEAFF.

The rearrangement uses TRBV6-5 and TRBJ1-2; 9 nucleotides line up with TRBD1. Germline loops: CDR1 MNHEY, CDR2 SVGAGI. V was clipped by 6 bases and J by 5 bases; unmatched bases: 10. CDR3 length: 15 residues. The CDR3 here is CASRTQRDREYGYTF. As DNA, the CDR3 is TGTGCCAGCAGAACCCAGAGGGACAGGGAGTATGGCTACACCTTC.

The chain combines TRBV19 with TRBJ2-7; either TRBD1 or TRBD2 may fit D (6 bases each). CDR3 length: 18 residues. Germline lookup yields CDR1 LNHDA and CDR2 SQIVND (reference sequence). The ends were cut back, 4 bases at V and 0 bases at J, with 22 bases in the middle. As DNA, the CDR3 is TGTGCCAGTAGTAGGAACCTCGCGGGACAACTTTACTCCTACGAGCAGTACTTC. This encodes CASSRNLAGQLYSYEQYF.

J is TRBJ2-7 and V is TRBV10-3; TRBD1 aligns across 9 bases. With 11 bases clipped from V and 4 bases from J, the junction kept 6 bases outside the gene matches. This CDR3 region has 12 residues. The germline gives CDR1 ENHRY, CDR2 SYGVKD. The CDR3 DNA is TGTGCCGTCGGGACAGGGACGTACGAGCAGTACTTC. Protein sequence: CAVGTGTYEQYF.

V and J are TRBV4-3 and TRBJ1-3, with TRBD1 as a possible D gene (6 bases). Germline V gene data show CDR1 as LGHNA and CDR2 as YSLEER. CDR3 length equals 16 residues. Trimming stripped 1 base from V and 3 bases from J, with 13 bases between. This CDR3 is CASSQGSGADGNTIYF. The CDR3 DNA sequence: TGCGCCAGCAGCCAAGGGTCGGGGGCGGATGGAAACACCATATATTTT.

The rearrangement uses TRBV10-3 and TRBJ2-7, with 9 positions matching TRBD1. V dropped 4 bases and J dropped 1; count of bases not matched to a gene: 2. Germline CDR1 and CDR2: ENHRY and SYGVKD. This CDR3 has 14 residues. The CDR3 here is CAISAGQGSYEQYF. DNA for the CDR3: TGTGCCATCAGTGCGGGACAGGGATCCTACGAGCAGTACTTC.

This chain links TRBV14 with TRBJ2-7; 7 bases are a match to TRBD2. CDR1 and CDR2 from the germline V gene are SGHDN and FVKESK. The CDR3 contains 15 residues. Trimming took 3 bases from V and 5 from J; bases not matched to a gene: 10. The chain's CDR3 is CASSHIAGSPHEQYF. The CDR3 coding sequence is TGTGCCAGCAGCCACATAGCGGGTTCCCCCCACGAGCAGTACTTC.

This clone was recorded only once. The rearrangement joins TRBV24-1 to TRBJ2-2; 13 bases agree with TRBD2. The CDR3 has 19 amino acids. V shed 4 bases, J shed 0 bases, and the junction held 7 bases outside the gene matches. Looked up from germline, CDR1 is KGHDR and CDR2 is SFDVKD. CDR3 loop: CATSEFGLAGAANTGELFF. Here the CDR3 DNA reads TGTGCCACCAGTGAATTTGGACTAGCGGGGGCCGCGAACACCGGGGAGCTGTTTTTT.

The genes are TRBV7-2 and TRBJ1-2, with D perhaps TRBD1 (5 bases). There are 13 residues in the CDR3. Germline CDR1 is SGHTA and CDR2 is FQGNSA. Between the trimmed V and J ends, which lost 6 bases and 2 bases, there was a span of 10 bases. CDR3 sequence: CASSQDSNYGYTF. For the CDR3, the DNA is TGTGCCAGCAGTCAAGACAGCAACTATGGCTACACCTTC.

This sequence joins TRBV28 and TRBJ2-7; a possible D gene is TRBD2 (5 bases). Germline values: CDR1 MDHEN, CDR2 SYDVKM. The CDR3 length is 15 residues. V lost 4 bases, J lost 2 bases, and 15 bases lay in between. The CDR3 spells CASSYNRGLTYEQYF. The CDR3 bases are TGTGCCAGCAGTTACAACCGGGGTCTCACCTACGAGCAGTACTTC.